Listed here are 5 T cell receptor beta chains from one sample, sequenced in a study of response to subunit inactivated influenza vaccine. TCRdb re-called the RT-PCR reads with MiXCR, one entry per CDR3 protein. The profile shows hundreds of thousands of distinct CDR3 sequences, 13% to 15% of them singletons. The sample consisted of PBMCs from blood, taken approximately 15 days before vaccination. These TCRs come from a man aged 50-59 years who received an inactivated influenza vaccine.

This clonotype was seen many times. This chain links TRBV7-8 with TRBJ2-3; D unresolved. The V end lost 3 bases, the J end lost 2 bases, and 3 bases lay between the germline ends. Germline loops: CDR1 SGHVS, CDR2 FQNEAQ. The CDR3 consists of 12 residues. The CDR3 DNA reads TGTGCCAGCAGCTTCTACACAGATACGCAGTATTTT. It specifies CASSFYTDTQYF.

V usage is TRBV19 and J usage is TRBJ1-1; D is undetermined. V lost 3 bases and J lost 1, with 9 bases in between. Looked up from germline, CDR1 is LNHDA and CDR2 is SQIVND (reference sequence). The CDR3 is 14 residues long. The CDR3 here is CASSMARTNTEAFF. The CDR3 nucleotides read TGTGCCAGTAGTATGGCAAGGACGAACACTGAAGCTTTCTTT. Variable domain in full (rest from reference TRBV19 and TRBJ1-1): DGGITQSPKYLFRKEGQNVTLSCEQNLNHDAMYWYRQDPGQGLRLIYYSQIVNDFQKGDIAEGYSVSREKKESFPLTVTSAQKNPTAFYLCASSMARTNTEAFFGQGTRLTVV.

This chain links TRBV4-2 with TRBJ1-5; 9 nucleotides align to TRBD1. The CDR3 is made up of 15 amino acids. The V gene end was trimmed by 2 bases and the J gene end by 6 bases; junction bases not matched to a gene: 5. Looked up from germline, CDR1 is LGHNA and CDR2 is YNFKEQ. CDR3 in amino acids: CASSQNIQGAQPQHF. The DNA for the CDR3 is TGTGCCAGCAGCCAAAATATACAGGGGGCTCAGCCCCAGCATTTT.

The chain couples TRBV6-1 to TRBJ1-1, with 9 bases aligning to TRBD1. Losses at the gene ends were 6 bases for V and 5 bases for J; bases not matched to a gene: 19. The CDR3 loop spans 18 amino acids. Germline CDR1 reads MNHNS; CDR2 reads SASEGT. The CDR3 protein is CASRLAGRTGVLTTEAFF. DNA of the CDR3: TGTGCCAGCAGGTTGGCTGGAAGGACAGGGGTGCTGACAACTGAAGCTTTCTTT.

This clonotype came up a few times. The chain couples TRBV7-2 to TRBJ1-2; perhaps TRBD1 as D (5 bases). The CDR3 is made up of 15 amino acids. Trimming removed 2 bases from V and 3 bases from J, with 13 bases in between. CDR1 and CDR2 from the germline V gene are SGHTA and FQGNSA. CDR3 sequence (DNA): TGTGCCAGCAGCTTAAATCCCGCGACAGACTATGGCTACACCTTC. Amino acids: CASSLNPATDYGYTF.